The 31 T cell receptor beta chains presented below share a single source sample, sequenced in a study of radiotherapy plus CTLA-4 blockade in lung cancer. The assay was immunoSEQ multiplex PCR, and TCRdb's table has in-frame clones only and misses some. Of around 100,000 clones in the sample, roughly 77% are singletons; the top ten hold about 3.3%. The sequencing here drew on peripheral blood, taken from a patient treated with radiotherapy plus ipilimumab. The receptors derive from a human donor with non-small cell lung cancer that progressed on radiotherapy plus ipilimumab. Some clones in this sample may be carry-over from other donors' samples.

The chain joins TRBV5-5 to TRBJ2-6, with 9 bases identical to TRBD1. The CDR3 is 18 residues long. Germline V CDR1 and CDR2: SGHKS, YYEKEE (reference sequence). Trimming at V came to 5 bases and at J to 0 bases, leaving 9 bases not matched to a gene. The CDR3 loop reads CASRTTGGAISGANVLTF. The CDR3 DNA follows: TGTGCCAGCAGAACTACAGGGGGCGCCATCTCTGGGGCCAACGTCCTGACTTTC.

This chain joins TRBV5-4 and TRBJ1-1, with D possibly being TRBD1 (6 bases). The V end lost 3 bases, the J end lost 1 base, and 7 bases lay between the germline ends. CDR1 is SGHNT, CDR2 YYREEE, per germline (reference sequence). The CDR3 runs to 13 residues. The CDR3 DNA reads TGTGCCAGCAGCTCGGGACAGAACACTGAAGCTTTCTTT. Amino acids: CASSSGQNTEAFF.

J is TRBJ1-2 and V is TRBV4-3, with no clear D. V shed 0 bases and J shed 7 bases, with 12 bases lying between them. Germline V gene data show CDR1 as LGHNA and CDR2 as YSLEER. The CDR3 loop spans 14 amino acids. The CDR3 bases are TGCGCCAGCAGCCAAGATCGGAGAGGACGTGGCTACACCTTC. Translated: CASSQDRRGRGYTF.

V is TRBV9 and J is TRBJ1-3; 9 bases fit TRBD1. The CDR3 sequence is 15 residues long. Germline V CDR1 and CDR2: SGDLS, YYNGEE. V was pared by 7 bases and J by 1 base, with 6 bases of the junction left unmatched. CDR3 DNA: TGTGCCAGCCAACCGGGACAGGGATCTGGAAACACCATATATTTT. Protein sequence: CASQPGQGSGNTIYF.

The V and J genes are TRBV7-9 and TRBJ2-6; D unclear. V gave up 9 bases and J gave up 4 bases, with 7 bases separating them. Germline V gene lookup returns CDR1 SEHNR and CDR2 FQNEAQ (reference sequence). The CDR3 is 12 amino acids. In nucleotides, the CDR3 is TGTGCCAGTTTGGTGGGGGCCAACGTCCTGACTTTC. This sequence encodes CASLVGANVLTF. The full variable domain, in which reference TRBV7-9 and TRBJ2-6 provide the parts outside the CDR3, is DTGVSQNPRHKITKRGQNVTFRCDPISEHNRLYWYRQTLGQGPEFLTYFQNEAQLEKSRLLSDRFSAERPKGSFSTLEIQRTEQGDSAMYLCASLVGANVLTFGAGSRLTVL.

J is TRBJ1-2 and V is TRBV5-1; 9 nucleotides agree with TRBD1. Trimming cost V 4 bases and J 3 bases; bases outside gene matches: 1. Germline V gives CDR1 SGHRS, CDR2 YFSETQ. The CDR3 sequence is 13 residues long. CDR3 sequence: CASSRTGDYGYTF. The CDR3 nucleotides are TGCGCCAGCAGCCGGACAGGGGACTATGGCTACACCTTC.

The chain links TRBV7-9 to TRBJ2-3; D call uncertain. Trimming took 5 bases from V and 0 from J, leaving 3 bases between them. Germline V lookup: CDR1 SEHNR, CDR2 FQNEAQ (reference sequence). The CDR3 has 12 residues. CDR3 region: CASSPSTDTQYF. For the CDR3, the DNA is TGTGCCAGCAGCCCTAGCACAGATACGCAGTATTTT.

This clone was counted between two and nine times. The gene calls are TRBV5-1 and TRBJ1-1, with TRBD1 matching 7 bases. Trimming at V came to 4 bases and at J to 2 bases, leaving 11 bases not matched to a gene. In germline, CDR1 is SGHRS, CDR2 YFSETQ. The CDR3 has 16 residues. DNA of the CDR3: TGCGCCAGCAGCCCCATAGCGACAGGGTCAAACACTGAAGCTTTCTTT. It codes for CASSPIATGSNTEAFF.

The V call is TRBV5-1, the J call TRBJ1-1, with D tentatively TRBD1 (6 bases). From germline, CDR1 is SGHRS and CDR2 YFSETQ. Trimming pared 4 bases from V and 4 bases from J, leaving 20 bases between. CDR3 length: 16 residues. The CDR3 bases are TGCGCCAGCAGCACCCGGACAAGGGAAGGGGGCACTGAAGCTTTCTTT. It encodes CASSTRTREGGTEAFF.

V and J are TRBV6-4 and TRBJ1-2; 7 bases are shared with TRBD1. Trimming at V came to 6 bases and at J to 3 bases, leaving 7 bases not matched to a gene. CDR1 MRHNA and CDR2 SNTAGT come from the germline V gene. This CDR3 has 14 residues. The chain's CDR3 is CASRDRDSYYGYTF. The CDR3 coding sequence is TGTGCCAGCAGGGACCGGGACAGTTACTATGGCTACACCTTC.

The chain couples TRBV19 to TRBJ1-5; 11 nucleotides line up with TRBD1. After removal of 5 bases from V and 9 bases from J, the junction contained 3 bases not matched to a gene. Germline loops: CDR1 LNHDA, CDR2 SQIVND (reference sequence). CDR3 length equals 13 residues. CDR3: CASSRDRGTPQHF. The CDR3 DNA reads as TGTGCCAGTAGTCGGGACAGGGGGACGCCCCAGCATTTT.

On this clone: This sample includes further DNA sequences coding for the same CDR3. The chain couples TRBV18 to TRBJ1-5; possibly TRBD1 for D (6 bases). V lost 3 bases and J 4 bases, leaving 7 bases between the germline ends. The germline CDR1 and CDR2 sequences are KGHSH and LQKENI. The CDR3 length is 13 residues. The CDR3 region has the DNA TGTGCCAGCTCACCGGACAGAAATCAGCCCCAGCATTTT. As protein: CASSPDRNQPQHF.

The sample holds a few counts of this clone. V is TRBV5-1 and J is TRBJ2-5, with TRBD2 as a possible D gene (7 bases). The germline gives CDR1 SGHRS, CDR2 YFSETQ. V was clipped by 2 bases and J by 5 bases, with 16 bases between them. This CDR3 region has 15 residues. CDR3 amino acids: CASSFVGGAGETQYF. CDR3 sequence (DNA): TGCGCCAGCAGCTTTGTGGGGGGGGCTGGGGAGACCCAGTACTTC.

This rearrangement joins TRBV6-5 to TRBJ1-2; D gene uncertain. The CDR3 loop spans 14 amino acids. Trimming stripped 2 bases from V and 4 bases from J, with 11 bases between. CDR1 MNHEY and CDR2 SVGAGI come from the germline V gene. This CDR3 is CASSYTLAAYGYTF. The CDR3 DNA follows: TGTGCCAGCAGTTACACGCTAGCCGCCTATGGCTACACCTTC.

In this sample, this clone turned up a few times. The sample contains more than one DNA sequence encoding this CDR3. The gene calls are TRBV27 and TRBJ1-5; 8 positions agree with TRBD1. The CDR3 is 13 amino acids. Per germline, CDR1 MNHEY and CDR2 SMNVEV (reference sequence). The ends lost 5 bases at V and 4 bases at J; junction bases unmatched: 1. CDR3 in amino acids: CASSRTGNQPQHF. The CDR3 DNA reads TGTGCCAGCAGTCGGACAGGGAATCAGCCCCAGCATTTT.

This clone was seen just once. The J gene is TRBJ2-2, the V gene TRBV11-2, with TRBD2 identical over 7 bases. This CDR3 is built from 12 residues. The V and J ends lost 7 bases and 6 bases, in that order; junction bases with no gene match: 2. Germline V gene lookup returns CDR1 SGHAT and CDR2 FQNNGV. The CDR3 nucleotides read TGTGCCAGCAAAGGACTAGCCGGGGAGCTGTTTTTT. Protein sequence: CASKGLAGELFF. The full variable domain, with the rest looked up from reference TRBV11-2 and TRBJ2-2, is EAGVAQSPRYKIIEKRQSVAFWCNPISGHATLYWYQQILGQGPKLLIQFQNNGVVDDSQLPKDRFSAERLKGVDSTLKIQPAKLEDSAVYLCASKGLAGELFFGEGSRLTVL.

This clone was detected only once. The chain links TRBV5-1 to TRBJ2-6; D ambiguous. Trimming removed 1 base at V and 2 bases at J, with 7 bases between. The CDR3 consists of 15 residues. Germline CDR1 and CDR2: SGHRS and YFSETQ. CDR3 region: CASSLLVPGANVLTF. CDR3 DNA sequence: TGCGCCAGCAGCTTGTTAGTCCCTGGGGCCAACGTCCTGACTTTC.

The chain recombines TRBV5-1 with TRBJ2-7, with D perhaps TRBD1 (5 bases). The length of the CDR3 is 13 residues. V was clipped by 2 bases and J by 4 bases, with 10 bases between them. Looked up from germline, CDR1 is SGHRS and CDR2 is YFSETQ. The CDR3, as DNA: TGCGCCAGCAGCTTAACAGGCCAGTACGAGCAGTACTTC. This encodes CASSLTGQYEQYF.

This clone was detected once. This chain connects TRBV6-5 to TRBJ2-5, with 9 bases fitting TRBD2. The CDR3 runs 16 residues. Germline V lookup: CDR1 MNHEY, CDR2 SVGAGI. With V trimmed by 0 bases and J by 4 bases, 6 bases remained unmatched. The CDR3, as DNA: TGTGCCAGCAGTTACTCCCCTAGCGGGGATTCAGAGACCCAGTACTTC. Translating gives CASSYSPSGDSETQYF.

The genes are TRBV19 and TRBJ1-1; D gene ambiguous. Trimming cost V 1 base and J 6 bases, with 18 bases left between them. The CDR3 loop spans 16 amino acids. Germline V CDR1 and CDR2: LNHDA, SQIVND (reference sequence). The CDR3 nucleotides are TGTGCCAGTAGTATAGTGACCGTCCCTGGTTGGGCTGAAGCTTTCTTT. Translated, it gives CASSIVTVPGWAEAFF.

This chain links TRBV4-3 with TRBJ1-2; D gene unclear. V lost 0 bases and J lost 1, with 12 bases in between. CDR1 is LGHNA, CDR2 YSLEER, per germline. This CDR3 region has 16 residues. The CDR3 spells CASSQDRSRVNYGYTF. Here the CDR3 DNA reads TGCGCCAGCAGCCAAGATAGGTCGAGAGTTAACTATGGCTACACCTTC.

The J gene is TRBJ2-3, the V gene TRBV25-1; D gene unclear. CDR1 and CDR2 from the germline V gene are MGHDK and SYGVNS. V lost 6 bases and J 1 base, leaving 17 bases between the germline ends. This CDR3 spans 16 amino acids. In DNA, the CDR3 is TGTGCCAGCAGCGATTTGACTCGGCTAGGCACAGATACGCAGTATTTT. Residues: CASSDLTRLGTDTQYF. Variable domain in full (rest from reference TRBV25-1 and TRBJ2-3): EADIYQTPRYLVIGTGKKITLECSQTMGHDKMYWYQQDPGMELHLIHYSYGVNSTEKGDLSSESTVSRIRTEHFPLTLESARPSHTSQYLCASSDLTRLGTDTQYFGPGTRLTVL.

This rearrangement joins TRBV6-6 to TRBJ1-4; a possible D gene is TRBD1 (5 bases). The CDR3 sequence is 13 residues long. Trimming stripped 0 bases from V and 10 bases from J, with 9 bases between. Per the germline V gene, CDR1 is MNHNY and CDR2 is SVGAGI (reference sequence). The CDR3: CASSYSTGGKLFF. In nucleotides, the CDR3 is TGTGCCAGCAGTTACTCGACGGGGGGAAAACTGTTTTTT.

This CDR3 reads CASSDGQHTSSGNTIYF. The DNA of the CDR3 is TGTGCCAGCAGCGATGGACAGCATACTAGCTCTGGAAACACCATATATTTT. The rearrangement joins TRBV11-1 to TRBJ1-3; D is possibly TRBD1 (6 bases). CDR1 is SGHAT, CDR2 FQDESV, per germline (reference sequence). The CDR3 runs 17 residues. Between the trimmed V and J ends, which lost 5 bases and 0 bases, there was a span of 17 bases.

The CDR3, as DNA: TGTGCCAGCAGCCCCCGGACTGGGGCCAACGTCCTGACTTTC. Translating it yields CASSPRTGANVLTF. The chain uses TRBV9 and TRBJ2-6; the D is unclear. Between the trimmed V and J ends, which lost 4 bases and 2 bases, there was a span of 7 bases. The CDR3 length is 14 residues. Germline V CDR1 and CDR2: SGDLS, YYNGEE.

The DNA for the CDR3 is TGTGCCAGCAGCGTTCGGAGCGGGGGGCCCGTAGGCGAGCAGTACTTC. This codes for CASSVRSGGPVGEQYF. The rearrangement links TRBV9 to TRBJ2-7, with TRBD2 matching 9 bases. Germline lookup yields CDR1 SGDLS and CDR2 YYNGEE. V lost 2 bases and J lost 6; bases outside the gene matches: 12. This CDR3 has 16 residues.

The gene calls are TRBV19 and TRBJ1-5; weak D call: TRBD1 (5 bases). Germline V CDR1 and CDR2: LNHDA, SQIVND (reference sequence). The CDR3 is made up of 15 amino acids. V was pared by 3 bases and J by 6 bases, with 15 bases between. The CDR3 reads CASSISGDGSQPQHF. CDR3 in DNA: TGTGCCAGTAGTATTTCCGGGGACGGCAGTCAGCCCCAGCATTTT.

The rearrangement joins TRBV18 to TRBJ1-1, with D perhaps TRBD1 (6 bases). Germline V CDR1 and CDR2: KGHSH, LQKENI. The CDR3 has 14 residues. The germline V and J ends were trimmed by 6 bases and 5 bases, with 16 bases remaining between them. The CDR3 here is CASSPGGRRTEAFF. CDR3 coding DNA: TGTGCCAGCTCCCCCGGGGGGCGGAGGACTGAAGCTTTCTTT. Looking up the rest from reference TRBV18 and TRBJ1-1 gives the full variable domain: NAGVMQNPRHLVRRRGQEARLRCSPMKGHSHVYWYRQLPEEGLKFMVYLQKENIIDESGMPKERFSAEFPKEGPSILRIQQVVRGDSAAYFCASSPGGRRTEAFFGQGTRLTVV.

V gene TRBV4-2 combines with J gene TRBJ1-4; D remains unclear. The CDR3 consists of 12 residues. The germline gives CDR1 LGHNA, CDR2 YNFKEQ. V was clipped by 4 bases and J by 8 bases, with 8 bases between them. In DNA form, the CDR3 reads TGTGCCAGCAGCCCCCAGAGGGAAAAACTGTTTTTT. This codes for CASSPQREKLFF.

This clone was observed a handful of times. The rearrangement links TRBV6-5 to TRBJ1-3; D is uncertain. Trimming took off 2 bases at V and 0 bases at J, with 11 bases between the two ends. This CDR3 region has 16 residues. In germline, CDR1 is MNHEY, CDR2 SVGAGI. The CDR3 here is CASSYHYPDSGNTIYF. The CDR3, as DNA: TGTGCCAGCAGTTACCATTATCCAGACTCTGGAAACACCATATATTTT.

The chain employs TRBV7-2 and TRBJ1-6; no clear D gene. The V end lost 5 bases, the J end lost 9 bases, and 11 bases lay between the germline ends. CDR1 is SGHTA, CDR2 FQGNSA, per germline. This CDR3 contains 13 residues. The CDR3 region has the DNA TGTGCCAGCAGCCCTCATCAAATTTCACCCCTCCACTTT. It encodes CASSPHQISPLHF.